This T cell receptor (beta chain) was sequenced in a study of blood T cell repertoires in COVID-19. Study-level background: The United States, Italy and Spain supplied acute and convalescent COVID-19 samples. Sources were T cells, B-cell-depleted T cells, or PBMCs; the material itself was cDNA or gDNA.

V was shortened by 5 bases and J by 8 bases, with 13 bases between the two germline ends. This CDR3 contains 14 residues. Per the germline V gene, CDR1 is SEHNR and CDR2 is FQNEAQ (reference sequence). Per the original data handling: Amplification from reference gene primers served as the basis for estimated nucleated cell counts. Repertoires were generated with immunoSEQ multiplex PCR, while TCRdb's copy carries only in-frame clones and drops some. V, J and clone size were drawn from that table, and D and trimming were deduced from the DNA. The sample records about 110,000 clones, 85% to 90% being singletons.

This clonotype was obtained from a woman aged 45-60 years with acute or convalescent COVID-19. The sample taken for sequencing was peripheral blood. This chain joins TRBV7-9 and TRBJ1-6; TRBD1 is a possible D gene (6 bases). Here the CDR3 reads CASSPENRDSPLHF. DNA of the CDR3: TGTGCCAGCAGCCCAGAAAACAGGGATTCACCCCTCCACTTT.